This T cell receptor (beta chain) came from a study of T cell changes during pregnancy in multiple sclerosis. Trimming removed 2 bases from V and 5 bases from J, with 11 bases in between. Per the germline V gene, CDR1 is SGHDT and CDR2 is YYEEEE. The CDR3 is 13 residues long. Sequencing was performed with immunoSEQ multiplex PCR; in TCRdb, only in-frame clones are kept and a portion is missing. This repertoire shows about 24,000 clones, 86% found once; its top ten account for around 8%. At least ten counts were recorded for this clone. This chain links TRBV5-6 with TRBJ2-7, with D possibly TRBD1 on 5 matching bases. The origin of this receptor is a female donor in good health, enrolled as a control in a pregnancy study. The specimen was CD8+ T cells from peripheral blood mononuclear cells, collected in the first trimester of pregnancy. The CDR3 DNA sequence: TGTGCCAGCAGCTTTCCTCAGGGTCACGAGCAGTACTTC. Translating gives CASSFPQGHEQYF.